These 8 T cell receptor beta chains were all obtained from the same sample, sequenced in a study of cytomegalovirus exposure and HLA in healthy donors. The PCR had 60 Vbeta and 13 Jbeta primers. TCRdb keeps only in-frame clones here, not all; method: immunoSEQ multiplex PCR. The table records just over 150,000 clones, about 85% of them present only once. Input material: PBMCs. The receptors were sampled from a male donor in good health and CMV-seropositive.

V usage is TRBV6-5 and J usage is TRBJ1-2; D unclear. The CDR3 has 15 amino acids. Germline V gene lookup returns CDR1 MNHEY and CDR2 SVGAGI. V was clipped by 5 bases and J by 0 bases, with 13 bases between them. CDR3 sequence (DNA): TGTGCCAGCAGTACCAGCCCTACAGCTAACTATGGCTACACCTTC. It specifies CASSTSPTANYGYTF.

The gene calls are TRBV5-1 and TRBJ2-5; 11 bases are shared with TRBD2. The CDR3 totals 14 residues. Losses at the gene ends were 4 bases for V and 5 bases for J; bases not matched to a gene: 4. Germline V gene lookup returns CDR1 SGHRS and CDR2 YFSETQ. The CDR3 coding sequence is TGCGCCAGCAGCAGTGGGACTAGCGGCGAGACCCAGTACTTC. Translation gives CASSSGTSGETQYF. The full variable domain, in which reference TRBV5-1 and TRBJ2-5 provide the parts outside the CDR3, is KAGVTQTPRYLIKTRGQQVTLSCSPISGHRSVSWYQQTPGQGLQFLFEYFSETQRNKGNFPGRFSGRQFSNSRSEMNVSTLELGDSALYLCASSSGTSGETQYFGPGTRLLVL.

The table lists this clone with a count of one. The chain combines TRBV27 with TRBJ1-2; D perhaps matches TRBD1 (5 bases). Trimming cost V 3 bases and J 8 bases, with 19 bases left between them. CDR1 and CDR2 from the germline V gene are MNHEY and SMNVEV (reference sequence). The CDR3 covers 15 residues. The CDR3 protein is CASSFGPMAPGGYTF. The CDR3 nucleotides read TGTGCCAGCAGTTTTGGGCCCATGGCTCCAGGGGGCTACACCTTC.

This clone occurred once. The chain joins TRBV30 to TRBJ1-5; D uncertain. CDR1 GTSNPN and CDR2 SVGIG come from the germline V gene (reference sequence). V lost 0 bases, J lost 4 bases, and 10 bases lay in between. This CDR3 region has 14 residues. CDR3 amino acids: CAWSVPEMNQPQHF. CDR3 DNA: TGTGCCTGGAGTGTACCGGAGATGAATCAGCCCCAGCATTTT.

The chain joins TRBV5-1 to TRBJ2-2; D is perhaps TRBD1 (5 bases). V was clipped by 0 bases and J by 3 bases, with 9 bases between them. CDR1 and CDR2 (germline): SGHRS, YFSETQ. This CDR3 has 15 residues. CDR3 residues: CASSLAMGHTGELFF. The CDR3, as DNA: TGCGCCAGCAGCTTGGCAATGGGGCACACCGGGGAGCTGTTTTTT. The whole variable domain, filled in from reference TRBV5-1 and TRBJ2-2, reads KAGVTQTPRYLIKTRGQQVTLSCSPISGHRSVSWYQQTPGQGLQFLFEYFSETQRNKGNFPGRFSGRQFSNSRSEMNVSTLELGDSALYLCASSLAMGHTGELFFGEGSRLTVL.

Only a few counts were recorded for this clone. The rearrangement uses TRBV19 and TRBJ2-1, with D possibly matching TRBD1 (5 bases). The V gene lost 7 bases and the J gene lost 6 bases, with 16 bases spanning the gap. The CDR3 totals 14 residues. Germline assignment: CDR1 LNHDA and CDR2 SQIVND (reference sequence). The CDR3 region has the DNA TGTGCCAGTACCCTAATGGGGCCGAGCAATGAGCAGTTCTTC. As protein: CASTLMGPSNEQFF.

V and J are TRBV11-3 and TRBJ2-5; 8 nucleotides line up with TRBD1. Germline values: CDR1 SGHNT, CDR2 YENEEA. This CDR3 has 15 amino acids. Trimming took 5 bases from V and 1 from J; bases not matched to a gene: 6. In nucleotides, the CDR3 is TGTGCCAGCAGCCCGGGAACAGGGGGCCAAGAGACCCAGTACTTC. Its translation is CASSPGTGGQETQYF.

This clone was counted only a few times. The gene calls are TRBV4-1 and TRBJ1-6, with 8 bases lining up with TRBD1. CDR3 length: 17 amino acids. Looked up from germline, CDR1 is MGHRA and CDR2 is YSYEKL. Trimming cost V 4 bases and J 7 bases; bases outside gene matches: 12. The CDR3 nucleotides read TGCGCCAGCAGCCTACGTATGGACAGGGACCGCAATTCACCCCTCCACTTT. It translates to CASSLRMDRDRNSPLHF.